This T cell receptor beta chain was recovered during a study of shared clonotypes between healthy human individuals. Looking at the study overall: Sampling drew on donors who were a couple of women and a few men aged 18 to 49.

Donors comprised only Caucasian adults living in Nashville, Tennessee. Profiling relied on immunoSEQ multiplex PCR, and the TCRdb table lists in-frame clones only, not all of them. The data show fewer than 650,000 clones, about three quarters seen once. Trimming left V 0 bases short and J 8 bases short, with 18 bases between. Looked up from germline, CDR1 is SGDLS and CDR2 is YYNGEE. CDR3 length: 15 residues. This sequence originates from a woman aged 40 to 55 in good health. Some clones in this sample may be carry-over from other donors' samples. The chain joins TRBV9 to TRBJ2-7, with D uncertain. Sequences were obtained from PBMCs. The CDR3 sequence: CASSVEGWADSQQYF. The CDR3 DNA reads as TGTGCCAGCAGCGTAGAGGGATGGGCGGATTCGCAGCAGTACTTC.